This T cell receptor beta chain was captured by sequencing in a study of blood T cell repertoires in COVID-19. Across the study: The United States, Italy and Spain were the sources of the acute and convalescent COVID-19 samples. From T cells, B-cell-depleted T cells, or PBMCs came the material, which was cDNA or gDNA.

V shed 5 bases, J shed 0 bases, and the junction held 2 bases outside the gene matches. Per germline, CDR1 SNHLY and CDR2 FYNNEI. This CDR3 region has 15 residues. Authors' methods: How many nucleated cells were present was estimated from reference gene primer amplification. The data were produced by immunoSEQ multiplex PCR, yet TCRdb's version contains in-frame clones alone and is incomplete. The D gene and trimming were derived from the DNA, and the V and J assignments and clone size from that table. The sample carries 500,000 to 600,000 clones, 85% to 90% recorded once. Seattle cases were enrolled at active infection and followed longitudinally.

Sequencing input: peripheral blood. The chain links TRBV2 to TRBJ2-1; 9 bases are shared with TRBD1. The origin of this receptor is a woman in her fifties or sixties with COVID-19, enrolled during active disease. The CDR3 coding sequence is TGTGCCAGCAGTCCGACAGGGGGCTCCTACAATGAGCAGTTCTTC. This translates into CASSPTGGSYNEQFF.